The entry that follows covers one TCR beta chain sequence. These data are taken from a study of cytomegalovirus exposure and HLA in healthy donors. Unmatched junction bases numbered 9, after V lost 4 bases and J lost 4 bases. The CDR3 is 15 residues long. Germline V gene lookup returns CDR1 SGHKS and CDR2 YYEKEE (reference sequence). Vbeta (60) and Jbeta (13) primers were used in the PCR. The method was immunoSEQ multiplex PCR; TCRdb's version includes in-frame clones alone and lacks a portion of them. This table has 250,000 to 350,000 clones, under 90% appearing once. The sequencing sample was made of PBMCs. The TCR comes from a girl aged 2 to 10 in good health and CMV-seronegative. The chain uses TRBV5-5 and TRBJ2-5, with 8 bases aligning to TRBD1. CDR3 bases: TGTGCCAGCAGCGCCGCGCCGGGACAGGCAGAGACCCAGTACTTC. Translating gives CASSAAPGQAETQYF.